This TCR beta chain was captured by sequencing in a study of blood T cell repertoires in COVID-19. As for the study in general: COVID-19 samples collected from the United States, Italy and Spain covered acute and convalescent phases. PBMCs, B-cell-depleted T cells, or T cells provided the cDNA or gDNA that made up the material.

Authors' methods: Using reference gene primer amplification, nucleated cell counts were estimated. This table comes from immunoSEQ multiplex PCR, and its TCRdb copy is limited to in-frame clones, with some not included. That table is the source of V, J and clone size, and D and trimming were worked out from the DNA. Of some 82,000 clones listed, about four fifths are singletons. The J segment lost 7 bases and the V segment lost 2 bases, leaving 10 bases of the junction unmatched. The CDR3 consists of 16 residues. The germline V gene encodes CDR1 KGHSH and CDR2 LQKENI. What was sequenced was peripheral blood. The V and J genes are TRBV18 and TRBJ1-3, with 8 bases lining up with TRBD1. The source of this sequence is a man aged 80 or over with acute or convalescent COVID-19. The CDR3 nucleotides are TGTGCCAGCTCACCAAGGGGGACAGGAAGGCCGAACACCATATATTTT. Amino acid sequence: CASSPRGTGRPNTIYF.